This T cell receptor beta chain was sequenced in a study of tumor-infiltrating lymphocytes in primary liver carcinoma. For the study at large: Tumor stage was T1-T3 N0M0, and tumor size was about 4.2 to 11 cm across.

For this clonotype: The antigen remains undetermined. One end of the junction does not line up with germline, which may come from a read error.

The study's findings and limits: Overlap between tumor regions exceeded overlap of tumor with adjacent tissue or blood.

The CDR3 is 14 residues long. CDR1 is SGHNT, CDR2 YENEEA, per germline. Co-extraction of both nucleic acids (RNA and DNA) used roughly 20-34 mg of unsorted bulk tissue. Researchers generated TCR beta cDNA from approximately 500 ng of total RNA, relying on a constant-region primer. Investigators got TCR beta libraries out of three nested multiplex PCR rounds, done with slightly modified ARM-PCR. TRBV1-TRBV30 forward primers paired with a C-beta reverse primer drove the first two PCR rounds, about 9 cycles each. TCRdb ran MiXCR on the multiplex PCR reads and lists one entry per CDR3 protein. Altogether around 100,000 distinct CDR3 sequences are present, approximately 70% being singletons, with the ten largest covering around 10%.

The rearrangement links TRBV11-3 to TRBJ2-3; D uncertain. This TCR came from a woman aged 60-75 years with primary liver carcinoma and hepatitis B virus infection. Sequencing was performed on liver tumor tissue from sampling region 2. Noted subset: tumor region T2, inferior pole. CDR3: CASSHQAGTYTQYF. In DNA, the CDR3 is TGTGCCAGCAGCCATCAGGCAGGCACATATACGCAGTATTTT.